These 22 T cell receptor beta chains were sequenced from one sample in a study of regulatory T cells in long-lasting Graves disease. Combining iRepertoire HTBI primers with Arm-PCR of CDR3 regions, the authors built TCR beta libraries. TCRdb called the multiplex PCR reads again in MiXCR, with one record for every CDR3 protein. The profile covers about 400,000 distinct CDR3 sequences, with 15% to 18% appearing a single time and over 20% taken by the ten largest. Indicated time point: newly diagnosed GD, antithyroid drugs for less than 3 months. RNA isolated from PBMCs was used to make the TCR library. The source was peripheral blood mononuclear cells (PBMCs), collected at new diagnosis, from a patient treated with antithyroid drugs. The source is a female donor with Graves disease.

This clonotype occurred many times. This chain links TRBV7-2 with TRBJ1-4; D unclear. The germline V gene has CDR1 SGHTA and CDR2 FQGNSA. The V and J ends lost 5 bases and 0 bases respectively, with 4 bases between them. The CDR3 runs to 13 residues. The CDR3 loop reads CASSTPTNEKLFF. CDR3 nucleotides: TGTGCCAGCAGCACGCCAACTAATGAAAAACTGTTTTTT.

This clonotype came up many times. In DNA form, the CDR3 reads TGTGCCAGCGACGCCATCAGGTCCATGAACACTGAAGCTTTCTTT. Translating it yields CASDAIRSMNTEAFF. The V gene is TRBV11-2, the J gene TRBJ1-1; D uncertain. Germline CDR1 SGHAT, CDR2 FQNNGV. The CDR3 extends over 15 amino acids. Between the trimmed V and J ends, which lost 8 bases and 0 bases, there was a span of 16 bases.

In this sample, this clonotype turned up many times. This chain uses TRBV20-1 with TRBJ1-2; D ambiguous. V gave up 3 bases and J gave up 4 bases, with 9 bases separating them. The V gene's germline CDR1 is DFQATT and CDR2 SNEGSKA (reference sequence). CDR3 length equals 12 residues. The CDR3 is CSASSGLYGYTF. CDR3 coding DNA: TGCAGTGCTAGTTCTGGGCTCTATGGCTACACCTTC.

The chain is built from TRBV19 and TRBJ1-1, with a tentative D call TRBD1 (6 bases). CDR3 size: 14 residues. V gave up 6 bases and J gave up 1 base, with 12 bases separating them. CDR1 and CDR2 (germline): LNHDA, SQIVND (reference sequence). CDR3 sequence reads: CASRRGTRNTEAFF. The CDR3, as DNA: TGTGCCAGTAGACGAGGGACAAGGAACACTGAAGCTTTCTTT.

V usage is TRBV9 and J usage is TRBJ2-3; a possible D gene is TRBD2 (6 bases). Per the germline V gene, CDR1 is SGDLS and CDR2 is YYNGEE. CDR3 size: 14 residues. Between the trimmed V and J ends, which lost 0 bases and 4 bases, there was a span of 9 bases. CDR3: CASSVEGGADTQYF. DNA for the CDR3: TGTGCCAGCAGCGTAGAGGGAGGCGCAGATACGCAGTATTTT.

The chain recombines TRBV12-5 with TRBJ2-5; a weak D match, TRBD1 (6 bases). The germline V gene has CDR1 LGHNT and CDR2 FRNRAP. The V gene lost 0 bases and the J gene lost 7 bases, with 15 bases spanning the gap. This CDR3 spans 15 amino acids. CDR3 DNA sequence: TGTGCTAGTGGTTTGGTAACAGGGACCGCAGGGACCCAGTACTTC. The encoded protein is CASGLVTGTAGTQYF.

This clonotype was recorded a few times. The V gene is TRBV5-4, the J gene TRBJ1-2, with D possibly matching TRBD1 (5 bases). The CDR3 length is 14 residues. Per the germline V gene, CDR1 is SGHNT and CDR2 is YYREEE (reference sequence). Trimming removed 7 bases from V and 4 bases from J, with 17 bases in between. For the CDR3, the DNA is TGTGCCAGCCCCTCCCTAGGGACTAGCTATGGCTACACCTTC. It specifies CASPSLGTSYGYTF.

This clonotype has ten or more counts. The J gene is TRBJ2-3, the V gene TRBV2; 9 bases map to TRBD1. Germline CDR1 and CDR2: SNHLY and FYNNEI. The CDR3 extends over 14 amino acids. V trimming: 7 bases; J trimming: 6 bases; junction bases outside the gene matches: 8. The chain's CDR3 is CASTRDREADTQYF. CDR3 DNA: TGTGCCAGCACTCGGGACAGGGAGGCGGATACGCAGTATTTT.

This clonotype was detected a few times. The chain joins TRBV4-1 to TRBJ1-2; no clear D. Germline CDR1 MGHRA, CDR2 YSYEKL. The CDR3 is 12 residues long. Trimming removed 8 bases from V and 4 bases from J, with 11 bases in between. The CDR3 here is CASYVGSYGYTF. CDR3 DNA sequence: TGCGCCAGCTACGTAGGGAGCTATGGCTACACCTTC.

The gene calls are TRBV12-3 or TRBV12-4 and TRBJ2-2; D unresolved. Trimming cost V 3 bases and J 0 bases, with 11 bases left between them. This CDR3 has 16 amino acids. The CDR3 DNA reads TGTGCCAGCAGTTTTGGGGTTCTTGCGAACACCGGGGAGCTGTTTTTT. The encoded protein is CASSFGVLANTGELFF.

This clonotype was seen a few times. This chain joins TRBV5-6 and TRBJ2-3; 13 nucleotides line up with TRBD2. The germline V gene has CDR1 SGHDT and CDR2 YYEEEE. The CDR3 runs to 14 residues. With V trimmed by 4 bases and J by 7 bases, 3 bases remained unmatched. The CDR3 protein is CASSGGLAGYTQYF. The CDR3 DNA reads as TGTGCCAGCAGCGGGGGACTAGCGGGGTATACGCAGTATTTT.

This clonotype has ten or more counts. The V call is TRBV12-3 or TRBV12-4, the J call TRBJ2-5; 10 bases map to TRBD2. V shed 3 bases, J shed 9 bases, and the junction held 19 bases outside the gene matches. There are 18 residues in the CDR3. CDR3 region: CASSFSGGLAALLEAQYF. CDR3 in DNA: TGTGCCAGCAGTTTCTCCGGTGGACTAGCGGCTTTATTGGAGGCCCAGTACTTC.

This clonotype was observed at least ten times. The CDR3 DNA sequence: TGTGCCAGCGCTAGGGGCGTAGCCGGGGGCCAAGAGACCCAGTACTTC. This gives the protein CASARGVAGGQETQYF. The chain carries TRBV6-2 or TRBV6-3 and TRBJ2-5, with a possible D match to TRBD2 (6 bases). With 8 bases removed from V and 1 base from J, the gap between germline ends came to 20 bases. The CDR3 has 16 amino acids. The germline V gene encodes CDR1 MNHEY and CDR2 SVGEGT.

The CDR3 reads CATSLGGWVTQYF. CDR3 nucleotide sequence: TGTGCCACGTCGCTCGGGGGATGGGTGACCCAGTACTTC. The chain uses TRBV6-1 and TRBJ2-5; D is perhaps TRBD2 (6 bases). This CDR3 has 13 residues. The germline CDR1 and CDR2 sequences are MNHNS and SASEGT. The V end was cut by 10 bases, the J end by 7 bases, with 19 bases between.

This clonotype was seen repeatedly, ten times or more. The rearrangement uses TRBV12-3 or TRBV12-4 and TRBJ1-1; D not resolved. This CDR3 has 14 residues. The V gene lost 5 bases and the J gene lost 5 bases, with 15 bases spanning the gap. CDR3 region: CASSMGVARTEAFF. Written as DNA, the CDR3 is TGTGCCAGCAGTATGGGAGTAGCGAGGACTGAAGCTTTCTTT.

This clonotype was recorded at least ten times. This chain uses TRBV6-1 with TRBJ1-1, with D perhaps TRBD1 (5 bases). The CDR3 is 14 residues long. Germline V gene sequence: CDR1 MNHNS, CDR2 SASEGT. The V gene lost 7 bases and the J gene lost 4 bases, with 16 bases spanning the gap. The CDR3 reads CASMGVGRGTEAFF. CDR3 DNA sequence: TGTGCCAGCATGGGGGTCGGGAGGGGCACTGAAGCTTTCTTT.

In its sample, this clonotype was seen many times. This chain connects TRBV7-9 to TRBJ2-1; a possible D gene is TRBD1 (6 bases). Germline CDR1 is SEHNR and CDR2 is FQNEAQ (reference sequence). This CDR3 spans 18 amino acids. V lost 5 bases and J 2 bases, leaving 22 bases between the germline ends. In nucleotides, the CDR3 is TGTGCCAGCAGCCCCAGGACAGTGCGCGTGACTCCCTACAATGAGCAGTTCTTC. Translating gives CASSPRTVRVTPYNEQFF. The full variable domain, completed using reference TRBV7-9 and TRBJ2-1, is DTGVSQNPRHKITKRGQNVTFRCDPISEHNRLYWYRQTLGQGPEFLTYFQNEAQLEKSRLLSDRFSAERPKGSFSTLEIQRTEQGDSAMYLCASSPRTVRVTPYNEQFFGPGTRLTVL.

On this clonotype: This may come from a read error, since a much larger clone is one base off. The V call is TRBV6-1, the J call TRBJ2-3, with D perhaps TRBD1 (6 bases). The CDR3 contains 11 residues. Per germline, CDR1 MNHNS and CDR2 SASEGT. The CDR3 is CASTRTDAQYF. CDR3 bases: TGTGCCAGCACCCGGACAGATGCGCAGTATTTT.

This clonotype came up once. This chain uses TRBV5-1 with TRBJ2-5, with 11 bases that match TRBD2. This CDR3 has 18 residues. Germline V gene data show CDR1 as SGHRS and CDR2 as YFSETQ. V trimming: 1 base; J trimming: 3 bases; junction bases outside the gene matches: 11. CDR3 sequence reads: CASSLSPSGTSGKETQYF. Here the CDR3 DNA reads TGCGCCAGCAGCTTGTCCCCTTCCGGGACTAGCGGAAAAGAGACCCAGTACTTC.

There are many counts of this clonotype. This chain uses TRBV20-1 with TRBJ2-7; 7 positions agree with TRBD1. Germline V gene data show CDR1 as DFQATT and CDR2 as SNEGSKA (reference sequence). This CDR3 has 16 residues. V lost 0 bases to trimming and J lost 3 bases; unmatched junction nucleotides: 11. The CDR3, as DNA: TGCAGTGCTAGAGAGGGACGAGGGGGCCACATCTACGAGCAGTACTTC. It encodes CSAREGRGGHIYEQYF.

This clonotype was detected only a few times. The rearrangement uses TRBV27 and TRBJ2-2; D is ambiguous. The CDR3 sequence is 15 residues long. Germline CDR1 MNHEY, CDR2 SMNVEV (reference sequence). The germline V and J ends were trimmed by 0 bases and 4 bases, with 9 bases remaining between them. The CDR3 DNA reads TGTGCCAGCAGTTTATCTAAGTGGACCACCGGGGAGCTGTTTTTT. It specifies CASSLSKWTTGELFF.

This clonotype was found a few times. This chain joins TRBV6-1 and TRBJ2-4, with D possibly being TRBD1 or TRBD2 (5 bases each). The ends were cut back, 2 bases at V and 0 bases at J, with 17 bases in the middle. In germline, CDR1 is MNHNS, CDR2 SASEGT. The CDR3 extends over 18 amino acids. The DNA for the CDR3 is TGTGCCAGCAGTGAACTGATTTGGGACCCCCTAGCCAAAAACATTCAGTACTTC. Amino acid sequence: CASSELIWDPLAKNIQYF.